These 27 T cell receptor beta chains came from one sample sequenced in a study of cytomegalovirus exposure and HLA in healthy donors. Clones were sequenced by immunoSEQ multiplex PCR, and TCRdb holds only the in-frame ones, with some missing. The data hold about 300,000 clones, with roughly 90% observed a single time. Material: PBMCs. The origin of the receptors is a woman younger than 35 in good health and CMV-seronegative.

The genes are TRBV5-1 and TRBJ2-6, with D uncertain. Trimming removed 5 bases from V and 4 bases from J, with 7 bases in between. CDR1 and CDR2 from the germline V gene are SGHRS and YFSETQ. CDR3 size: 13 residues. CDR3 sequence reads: CASRASGANVLTF. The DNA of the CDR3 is TGCGCCAGCAGGGCTTCCGGGGCCAACGTCCTGACTTTC.

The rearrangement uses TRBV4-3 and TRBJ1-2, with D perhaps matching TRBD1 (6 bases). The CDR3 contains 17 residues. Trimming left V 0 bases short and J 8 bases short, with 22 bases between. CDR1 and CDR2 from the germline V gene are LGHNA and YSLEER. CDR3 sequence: CASSQDLPGGGVIGYTF. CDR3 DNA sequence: TGCGCCAGCAGCCAAGATCTTCCGGGGGGCGGGGTTATCGGCTACACCTTC.

The DNA for the CDR3 is TGTGCCAGCAGCTTAGGGACAGGGTTAAACTCCTACGAGCAGTACTTC. This codes for CASSLGTGLNSYEQYF. This rearrangement joins TRBV13 to TRBJ2-7, with 7 bases matching TRBD1. The CDR3 consists of 16 residues. From germline, CDR1 is PRHDT and CDR2 FYEKMQ (reference sequence). The V gene end was trimmed by 0 bases and the J gene end by 0 bases; junction bases not matched to a gene: 5. Using reference TRBV13 and TRBJ2-7 for the parts outside the CDR3, the full variable domain is AAGVIQSPRHLIKEKRETATLKCYPIPRHDTVYWYQQGPGQDPQFLISFYEKMQSDKGSIPDRFSAQQFSDYHSELNMSSLELGDSALYFCASSLGTGLNSYEQYFGPGTRLTVT.

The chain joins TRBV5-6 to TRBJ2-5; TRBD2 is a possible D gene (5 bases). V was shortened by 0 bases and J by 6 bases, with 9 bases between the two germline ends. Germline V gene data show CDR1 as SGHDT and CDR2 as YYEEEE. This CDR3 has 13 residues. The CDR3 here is CASSLGSGKTQYF. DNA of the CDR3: TGTGCCAGCAGCTTGGGATCGGGGAAGACCCAGTACTTC.

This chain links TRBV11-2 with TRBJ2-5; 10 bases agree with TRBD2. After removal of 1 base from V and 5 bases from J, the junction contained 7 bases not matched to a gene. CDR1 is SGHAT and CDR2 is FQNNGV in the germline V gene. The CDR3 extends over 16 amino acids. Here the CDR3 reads CASSLGLAGVWETQYF. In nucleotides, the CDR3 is TGTGCCAGCAGCTTAGGGCTAGCGGGAGTCTGGGAGACCCAGTACTTC. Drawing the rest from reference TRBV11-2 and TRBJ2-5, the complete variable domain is EAGVAQSPRYKIIEKRQSVAFWCNPISGHATLYWYQQILGQGPKLLIQFQNNGVVDDSQLPKDRFSAERLKGVDSTLKIQPAKLEDSAVYLCASSLGLAGVWETQYFGPGTRLLVL.

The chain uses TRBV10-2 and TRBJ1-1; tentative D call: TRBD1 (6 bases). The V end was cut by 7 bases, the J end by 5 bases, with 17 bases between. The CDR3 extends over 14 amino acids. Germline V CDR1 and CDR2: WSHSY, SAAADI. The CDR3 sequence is CASKQVIRGTEAFF. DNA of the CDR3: TGCGCCAGCAAGCAGGTGATCAGGGGTACTGAAGCTTTCTTT.

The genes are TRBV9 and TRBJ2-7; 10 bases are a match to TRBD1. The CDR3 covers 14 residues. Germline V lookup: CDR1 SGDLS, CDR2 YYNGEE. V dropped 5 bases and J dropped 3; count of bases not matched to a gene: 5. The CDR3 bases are TGTGCCAGCAGTGACCGGGACAGGGGCTACGAGCAGTACTTC. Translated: CASSDRDRGYEQYF.

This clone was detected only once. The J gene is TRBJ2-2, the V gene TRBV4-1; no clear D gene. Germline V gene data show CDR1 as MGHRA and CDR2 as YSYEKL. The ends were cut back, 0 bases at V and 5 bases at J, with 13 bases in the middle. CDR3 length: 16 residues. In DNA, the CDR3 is TGCGCCAGCAGCCAAGATGAGCTAGAGGATACCGGGGAGCTGTTTTTT. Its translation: CASSQDELEDTGELFF.

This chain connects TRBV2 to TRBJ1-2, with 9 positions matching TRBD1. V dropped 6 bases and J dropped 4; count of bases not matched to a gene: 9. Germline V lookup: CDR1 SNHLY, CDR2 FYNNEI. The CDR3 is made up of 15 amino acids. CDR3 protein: CASRGTGIRIYGYTF. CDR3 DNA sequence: TGTGCCAGCAGGGGGACAGGGATACGTATCTATGGCTACACCTTC.

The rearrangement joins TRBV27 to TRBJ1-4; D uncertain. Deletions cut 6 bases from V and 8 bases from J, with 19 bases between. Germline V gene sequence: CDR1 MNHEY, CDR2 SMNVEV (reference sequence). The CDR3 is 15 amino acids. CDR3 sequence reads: CASSGSHGDREKLFF. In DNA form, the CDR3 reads TGTGCCAGCAGCGGTTCTCATGGAGATAGGGAAAAACTGTTTTTT.

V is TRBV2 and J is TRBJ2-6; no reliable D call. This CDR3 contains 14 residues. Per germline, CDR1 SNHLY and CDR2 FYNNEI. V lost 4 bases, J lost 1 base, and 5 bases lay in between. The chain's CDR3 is CASSAESGANVLTF. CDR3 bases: TGTGCCAGCAGTGCAGAATCTGGGGCCAACGTCCTGACTTTC.

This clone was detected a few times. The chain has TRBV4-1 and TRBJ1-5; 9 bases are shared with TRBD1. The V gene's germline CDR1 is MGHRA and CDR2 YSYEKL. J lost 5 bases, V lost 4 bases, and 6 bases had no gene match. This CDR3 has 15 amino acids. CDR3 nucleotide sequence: TGCGCCAGCAGCCTCAATTACAGGGGGCATCAGCCCCAGCATTTT. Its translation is CASSLNYRGHQPQHF.

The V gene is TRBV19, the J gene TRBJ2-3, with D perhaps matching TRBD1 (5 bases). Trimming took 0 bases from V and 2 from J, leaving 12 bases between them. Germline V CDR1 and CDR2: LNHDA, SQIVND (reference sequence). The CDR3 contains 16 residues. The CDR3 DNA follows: TGTGCCAGTAGTATAGATCAGGGATGGAACACAGATACGCAGTATTTT. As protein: CASSIDQGWNTDTQYF.

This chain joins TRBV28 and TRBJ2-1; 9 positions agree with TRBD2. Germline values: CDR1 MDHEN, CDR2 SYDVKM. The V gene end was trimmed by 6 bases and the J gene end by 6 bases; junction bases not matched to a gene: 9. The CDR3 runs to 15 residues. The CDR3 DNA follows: TGTGCCAGCAGCCCTAGCGGAGCGGGGGGCAATGAGCAGTTCTTC. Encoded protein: CASSPSGAGGNEQFF. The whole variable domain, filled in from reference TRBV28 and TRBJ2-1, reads DVKVTQSSRYLVKRTGEKVFLECVQDMDHENMFWYRQDPGLGLRLIYFSYDVKMKEKGDIPEGYSVSREKKERFSLILESASTNQTSMYLCASSPSGAGGNEQFFGPGTRLTVL.

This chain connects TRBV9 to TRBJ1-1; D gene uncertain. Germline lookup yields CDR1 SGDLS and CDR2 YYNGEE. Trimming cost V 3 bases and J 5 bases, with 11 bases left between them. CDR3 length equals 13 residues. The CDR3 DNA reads TGTGCCAGCAGCGCCGAGTTTTTTACTGAAGCTTTCTTT. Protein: CASSAEFFTEAFF.

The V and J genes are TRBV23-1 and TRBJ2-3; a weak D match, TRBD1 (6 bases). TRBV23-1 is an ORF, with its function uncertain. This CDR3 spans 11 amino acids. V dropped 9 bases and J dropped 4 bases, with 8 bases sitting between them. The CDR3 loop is CARGGADTQYF. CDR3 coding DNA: TGCGCCAGAGGGGGTGCAGATACGCAGTATTTT.

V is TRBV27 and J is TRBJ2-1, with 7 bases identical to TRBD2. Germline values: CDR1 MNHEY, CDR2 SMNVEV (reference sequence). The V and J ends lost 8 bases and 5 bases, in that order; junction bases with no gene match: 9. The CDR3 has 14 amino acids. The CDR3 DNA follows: TGTGCCAGCGGTAGCTATGGGGGGGACAATGAGCAGTTCTTC. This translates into CASGSYGGDNEQFF.

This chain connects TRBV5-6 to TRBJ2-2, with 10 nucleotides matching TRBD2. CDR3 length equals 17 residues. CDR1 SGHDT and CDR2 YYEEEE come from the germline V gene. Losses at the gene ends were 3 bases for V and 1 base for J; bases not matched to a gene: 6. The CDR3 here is CASSSPAGGGNTGELFF. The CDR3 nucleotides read TGTGCCAGCAGCTCCCCAGCGGGAGGGGGGAACACCGGGGAGCTGTTTTTT.

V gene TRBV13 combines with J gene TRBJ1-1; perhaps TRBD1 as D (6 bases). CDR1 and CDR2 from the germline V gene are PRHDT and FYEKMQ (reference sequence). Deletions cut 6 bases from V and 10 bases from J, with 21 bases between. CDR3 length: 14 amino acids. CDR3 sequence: CASRPTGYPGGAFF. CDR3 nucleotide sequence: TGTGCCAGCAGACCAACAGGGTACCCCGGTGGAGCTTTCTTT.

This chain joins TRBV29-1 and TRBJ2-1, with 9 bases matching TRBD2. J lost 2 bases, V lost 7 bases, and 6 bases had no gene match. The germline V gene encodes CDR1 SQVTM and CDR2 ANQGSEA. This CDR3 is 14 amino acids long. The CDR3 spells CSGGGRGTYNEQFF. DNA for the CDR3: TGCAGCGGTGGCGGGAGGGGCACCTACAATGAGCAGTTCTTC.

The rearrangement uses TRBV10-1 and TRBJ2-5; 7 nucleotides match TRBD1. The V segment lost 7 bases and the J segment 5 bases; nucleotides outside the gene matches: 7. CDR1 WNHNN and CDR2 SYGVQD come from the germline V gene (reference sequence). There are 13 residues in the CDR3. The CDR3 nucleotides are TGCGCCAGCAATCGTTACAGGGGCGAGACCCAGTACTTC. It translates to CASNRYRGETQYF.

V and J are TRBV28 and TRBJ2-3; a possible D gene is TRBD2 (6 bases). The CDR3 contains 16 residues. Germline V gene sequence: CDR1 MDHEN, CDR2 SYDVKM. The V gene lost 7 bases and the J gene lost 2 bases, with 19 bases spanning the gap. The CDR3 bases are TGTGCCAGCATTCCCGGGATAGGACTAAACACAGATACGCAGTATTTT. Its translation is CASIPGIGLNTDTQYF.

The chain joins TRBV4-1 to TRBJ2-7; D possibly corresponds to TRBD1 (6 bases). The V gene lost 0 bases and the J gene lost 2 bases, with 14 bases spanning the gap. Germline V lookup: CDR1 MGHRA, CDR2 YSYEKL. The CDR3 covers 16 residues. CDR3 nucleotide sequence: TGCGCCAGCAGCCAAGATGCAGCTGGGACACCCTACGAGCAGTACTTC. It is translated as CASSQDAAGTPYEQYF.

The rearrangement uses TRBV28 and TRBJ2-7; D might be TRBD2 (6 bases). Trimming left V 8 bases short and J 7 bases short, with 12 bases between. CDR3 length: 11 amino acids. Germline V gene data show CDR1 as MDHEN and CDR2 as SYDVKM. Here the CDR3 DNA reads TGTGCCAGCTCGTCGGGGGTGGAGCAGTACTTC. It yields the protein CASSSGVEQYF.

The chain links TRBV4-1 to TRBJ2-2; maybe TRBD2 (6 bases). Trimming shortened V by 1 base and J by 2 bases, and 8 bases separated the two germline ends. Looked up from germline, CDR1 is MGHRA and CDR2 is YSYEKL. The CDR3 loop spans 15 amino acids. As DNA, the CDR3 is TGCGCCAGCAGCCAAGGGGGGGATAACACCGGGGAGCTGTTTTTT. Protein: CASSQGGDNTGELFF.

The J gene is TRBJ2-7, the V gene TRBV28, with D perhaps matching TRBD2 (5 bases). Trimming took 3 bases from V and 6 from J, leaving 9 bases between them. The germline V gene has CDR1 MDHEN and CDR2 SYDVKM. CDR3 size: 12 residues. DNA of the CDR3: TGTGCCAGCAGTTTGCCGGGGAGCGAGCAGTACTTC. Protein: CASSLPGSEQYF.

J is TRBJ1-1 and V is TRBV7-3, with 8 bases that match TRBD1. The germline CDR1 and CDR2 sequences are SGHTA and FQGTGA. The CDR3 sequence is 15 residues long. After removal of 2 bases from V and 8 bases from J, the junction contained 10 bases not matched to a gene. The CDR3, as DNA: TGTGCCAGCAGCTTAGACAGGGGAAGAGGAGGAGAAGCTTTCTTT. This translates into CASSLDRGRGGEAFF.